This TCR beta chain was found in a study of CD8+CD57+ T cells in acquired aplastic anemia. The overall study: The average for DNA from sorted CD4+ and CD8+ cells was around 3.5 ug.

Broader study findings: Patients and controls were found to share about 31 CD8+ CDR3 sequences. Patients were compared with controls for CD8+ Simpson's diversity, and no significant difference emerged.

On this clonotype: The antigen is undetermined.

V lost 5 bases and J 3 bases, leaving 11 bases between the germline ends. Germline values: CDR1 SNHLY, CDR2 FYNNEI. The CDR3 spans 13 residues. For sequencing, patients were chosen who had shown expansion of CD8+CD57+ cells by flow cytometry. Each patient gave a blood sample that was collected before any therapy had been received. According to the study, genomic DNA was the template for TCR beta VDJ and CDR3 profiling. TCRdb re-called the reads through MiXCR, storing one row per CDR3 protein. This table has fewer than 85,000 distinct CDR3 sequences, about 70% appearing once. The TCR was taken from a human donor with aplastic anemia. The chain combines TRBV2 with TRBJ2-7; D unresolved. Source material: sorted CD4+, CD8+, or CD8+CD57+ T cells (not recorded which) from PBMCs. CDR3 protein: CASSYDQRYEQYF. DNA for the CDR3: TGTGCCAGCAGTTACGACCAGCGCTACGAGCAGTACTTC.